A selection of T cell receptor beta chains follows, all from one sample in a study of control samples from healthy donors and cancer patients. Generated by immunoSEQ multiplex PCR, the TCRdb table keeps only in-frame clones and is missing some. Here the sample spans 170,000 or so clones, about 91% being singletons. Sequenced: blood. These receptors were obtained from a woman aged 40 to 50 in good health. Both conserved end residues are part of each CDR3. Fields, in order: D gene, V gene, J gene, CDR3 length, CDR3 protein. A D gene is named only where the DNA matches it firmly.

.	TRBV12-3/TRBV12-4	TRBJ1-1	13	CASRGGPNTEAFF
.	TRBV28	TRBJ1-6	17	CASSLVATSSYNSPLHF
TRBD1	TRBV6-5	TRBJ1-2	13	CASTPGGYYGYTF
.	TRBV6-5	TRBJ1-3	15	CASTLGRSSGNTIYF
.	TRBV4-1	TRBJ1-1	14	CASSQVEGVTEAFF
.	TRBV6-5	TRBJ1-1	16	CASSYSRGGDDTEAFF
.	TRBV7-6	TRBJ2-5	15	CASSPYWSGGETQYF
.	TRBV2	TRBJ1-2	13	CASSGAGNYGYTF
.	TRBV6-6	TRBJ1-6	14	CASSYRAEGSPLHF
.	TRBV4-2	TRBJ2-1	14	CASSPGQTYNEQFF
TRBD1	TRBV11-1	TRBJ1-2	16	CASSPSRGQRAYGYTF
.	TRBV14	TRBJ1-5	22	CASSARVGPSKGEITSNQPQHF
.	TRBV7-9	TRBJ2-5	11	CASGRQETQYF
.	TRBV10-3	TRBJ2-1	12	CATWGVGNEQFF
.	TRBV6-1	TRBJ2-1	14	CASSDGLVVAEQFF
TRBD1	TRBV5-1	TRBJ1-1	14	CASTPGQGPLEAFF
TRBD2	TRBV13	TRBJ2-3	15	CASSLMAGGTDTQYF